The 29 T cell receptor beta chains below all came from one sample that was sequenced in a study of human T cells and chemical hapten exposure. Described time point: patch test 1, 2 weeks after DPC sensitization. The treatment denotes: therapeutic diphenylcyclopropenone sensitization with weekly scalp DPC. TCRdb reanalysed the RACE reads using MiXCR and keeps one entry per CDR3 protein. The sample includes nearly 350,000 distinct CDR3 sequences, around 7% of them seen just once. The specimen comprised whole blood, sampled in connection with sensitization to the hapten diphenylcyclopropenone (DPC). Receptors originate from a woman younger than 35 with alopecia areata. Some clones in this sample may be carry-over from other donors' samples.

This clonotype was observed a few times. The chain links TRBV20-1 to TRBJ2-7; 10 bases map to TRBD2. With V trimmed by 8 bases and J by 2 bases, 6 bases remained unmatched. Germline values: CDR1 DFQATT, CDR2 SNEGSKA (reference sequence). The CDR3 spans 13 residues. The CDR3 bases are TGCAGTACCCCAAGCGGGGGGGCCTACGAGCAGTACTTC. Its protein is CSTPSGGAYEQYF.

This clonotype was recorded at least ten times. J is TRBJ2-1 and V is TRBV2; 9 bases agree with TRBD1. The CDR3 contains 18 residues. J lost 9 bases, V lost 3 bases, and 18 bases had no gene match. CDR1 and CDR2 (germline): SNHLY, FYNNEI. In nucleotides, the CDR3 is TGTGCCAGCAGTGACACCCACGCGACAGGGGGGATTGAGGGTGAGCAGTTCTTC. Amino acids: CASSDTHATGGIEGEQFF.

This clonotype turned up a few times. The J gene is TRBJ2-3, the V gene TRBV10-3; no clear D gene. The CDR3 has 14 amino acids. With 10 bases removed from V and 2 bases from J, the gap between germline ends came to 16 bases. CDR1 ENHRY and CDR2 SYGVKD come from the germline V gene. The CDR3 region is CATRPDTYTDTQYF. The CDR3 nucleotides read TGTGCCACACGACCCGACACCTACACAGATACGCAGTATTTT.

This clonotype was observed a few times. The chain uses TRBV2 and TRBJ2-2; TRBD1 might be the D (5 bases). The CDR3 totals 14 residues. From germline, CDR1 is SNHLY and CDR2 FYNNEI. The germline V and J ends were trimmed by 5 bases and 0 bases, with 7 bases remaining between them. The CDR3 loop is CASSRQTNTGELFF. For the CDR3, the DNA is TGTGCCAGCAGTAGACAGACGAACACCGGGGAGCTGTTTTTT.

This clonotype has more than one count but fewer than ten. This chain joins TRBV13 and TRBJ1-6, with no clear D. V dropped 5 bases and J dropped 6 bases, with 14 bases sitting between them. CDR3 length equals 15 residues. The germline CDR1 and CDR2 sequences are PRHDT and FYEKMQ (reference sequence). The DNA for the CDR3 is TGTGCCAGCAGCGGCAAAGCGGCGGGTAATTCACCCCTCCACTTT. Its translation: CASSGKAAGNSPLHF.

The V and J genes are TRBV5-4 and TRBJ1-1; perhaps TRBD1 as D (5 bases). CDR1 and CDR2 from the germline V gene are SGHNT and YYREEE (reference sequence). The CDR3 is 15 amino acids. The V and J ends lost 5 bases and 4 bases respectively, with 18 bases between them. As DNA, the CDR3 is TGTGCCAGCAGTCCTGAAAGGGACCCCGGCACTGAAGCTTTCTTT. Protein: CASSPERDPGTEAFF.

This clonotype was recorded at least ten times. The chain has TRBV5-1 and TRBJ2-3; 7 bases align to TRBD2. There are 15 residues in the CDR3. The trim removed 5 bases at V and 0 bases at J, leaving 6 bases unmatched. The V gene's germline CDR1 is SGHRS and CDR2 YFSETQ. CDR3 residues: CASRQRGASTDTQYF. CDR3 sequence (DNA): TGCGCCAGCAGACAGCGGGGAGCTAGCACAGATACGCAGTATTTT.

This clonotype was picked up many times. V and J are TRBV7-2 and TRBJ2-7; 10 nucleotides align to TRBD1. After removal of 5 bases from V and 4 bases from J, the junction contained 5 bases not matched to a gene. Germline CDR1 and CDR2: SGHTA and FQGNSA. This CDR3 has 14 amino acids. In DNA form, the CDR3 reads TGTGCCAGCAGCGATGCGGGACAGGGGTACGAGCAGTACTTC. Translating gives CASSDAGQGYEQYF.

This clonotype was detected ten times or more. The V and J genes are TRBV7-2 and TRBJ2-3; D may be TRBD1 (5 bases). There are 13 residues in the CDR3. Germline assignment: CDR1 SGHTA and CDR2 FQGNSA. Trimming removed 3 bases from V and 4 bases from J, with 8 bases in between. CDR3 DNA: TGTGCCAGCAGCTTTAGGGGCCCAGATACGCAGTATTTT. It codes for CASSFRGPDTQYF.

There are a few counts of this clonotype. The rearrangement joins TRBV29-1 to TRBJ2-7, with D uncertain. Between the trimmed V and J ends, which lost 4 bases and 0 bases, there was a span of 25 bases. Germline V CDR1 and CDR2: SQVTM, ANQGSEA. The length of the CDR3 is 18 residues. CDR3 sequence reads: CSVVPSGKPRFSSYEQYF. The CDR3 region has the DNA TGCAGCGTTGTTCCTTCCGGTAAGCCCAGGTTTAGCTCCTACGAGCAGTACTTC.

This clonotype was observed a few times. The J gene is TRBJ2-2, the V gene TRBV11-2; D not certain. The V and J ends lost 0 bases and 0 bases respectively, with 11 bases between them. Germline V gene lookup returns CDR1 SGHAT and CDR2 FQNNGV. The CDR3 has 17 amino acids. Here the CDR3 reads CASSLDLAAANTGELFF. CDR3 in DNA: TGTGCCAGCAGCTTAGATCTGGCCGCTGCGAACACCGGGGAGCTGTTTTTT.

This chain uses TRBV12-3 or TRBV12-4 with TRBJ1-5; perhaps TRBD1 as D (6 bases). The CDR3 is 14 residues long. V dropped 5 bases and J dropped 0 bases, with 8 bases sitting between them. The CDR3 bases are TGTGCCAGCAGTACAGGGTATAGCAATCAGCCCCAGCATTTT. It is translated as CASSTGYSNQPQHF.

The sample holds many counts of this clonotype. The chain links TRBV2 to TRBJ2-3; 8 bases are shared with TRBD1. CDR3 length: 14 amino acids. V shed 11 bases, J shed 0 bases, and the junction held 7 bases outside the gene matches. Germline CDR1 is SNHLY and CDR2 is FYNNEI. This chain's CDR3 is CAGRTGQSTDTQYF. The CDR3 coding sequence is TGTGCCGGTAGGACAGGGCAAAGCACAGATACGCAGTATTTT.

This clonotype was recorded many times. The chain carries TRBV6-5 and TRBJ1-5, with D possibly TRBD1 on 5 matching bases. V lost 5 bases to trimming and J lost 3 bases, with 11 bases between them. The CDR3 length is 14 residues. Germline V lookup: CDR1 MNHEY, CDR2 SVGAGI. The CDR3 DNA follows: TGTGCCAGCAGTCCGAGAGGGGACAATCAGCCCCAGCATTTT. Its protein product is CASSPRGDNQPQHF.

The chain couples TRBV6-5 to TRBJ2-3, with 9 bases matching TRBD1. The V segment lost 4 bases and the J segment 5 bases; nucleotides outside the gene matches: 7. Germline V lookup: CDR1 MNHEY, CDR2 SVGAGI. This CDR3 has 15 residues. This CDR3 reads CASSSYRGQGDTQYF. In DNA form, the CDR3 reads TGTGCCAGCAGTTCTTACAGGGGGCAGGGAGATACGCAGTATTTT.

This clonotype was picked up many times. The rearrangement uses TRBV7-2 and TRBJ1-5; perhaps TRBD1 as D (5 bases). The CDR3 is made up of 13 amino acids. The germline gives CDR1 SGHTA, CDR2 FQGNSA. Trimming shortened V by 5 bases and J by 5 bases, and 10 bases separated the two germline ends. CDR3: CASSGGEDQPQHF. The DNA for the CDR3 is TGTGCCAGCAGCGGGGGAGAGGATCAGCCCCAGCATTTT.

The chain combines TRBV6-2 or TRBV6-3 with TRBJ1-5; D is possibly TRBD1 (5 bases). The CDR3 covers 18 residues. CDR1 is MNHEY and CDR2 is SVGEGT in the germline V gene. Trimming left V 8 bases short and J 1 base short, with 24 bases between. The CDR3 is CASSLVRDGRRSNQPQHF. CDR3 coding DNA: TGTGCCAGCTCATTAGTCCGGGACGGGAGGAGAAGCAATCAGCCCCAGCATTTT.

V is TRBV6-5 and J is TRBJ2-1; D gene uncertain. CDR1 is MNHEY, CDR2 SVGAGI, per germline. This CDR3 region has 13 residues. Between the trimmed V and J ends, which lost 6 bases and 6 bases, there was a span of 12 bases. CDR3: CASSRDGRNEQFF. The CDR3 DNA reads TGTGCCAGCAGCCGAGACGGACGCAATGAGCAGTTCTTC.

This clonotype was detected ten times or more. The rearrangement joins TRBV6-5 to TRBJ1-1, with TRBD1 matching 8 bases. Trimming cost V 0 bases and J 5 bases; bases outside gene matches: 5. There are 15 residues in the CDR3. From germline, CDR1 is MNHEY and CDR2 SVGAGI. Here the CDR3 DNA reads TGTGCCAGCAGTTACTCGGACAGGGCAAGAACTGAAGCTTTCTTT. Its protein is CASSYSDRARTEAFF.

This chain joins TRBV6-5 and TRBJ2-6; D unclear. V was cut by 8 bases and J by 0 bases, with 8 bases left in between. Germline assignment: CDR1 MNHEY and CDR2 SVGAGI. There are 14 residues in the CDR3. The CDR3 region is CASQSDSGANVLTF. DNA of the CDR3: TGTGCCAGCCAGTCGGACTCTGGGGCCAACGTCCTGACTTTC.

The chain combines TRBV5-1 with TRBJ2-7; TRBD1 matches 7 bases. The CDR3 consists of 14 residues. Unmatched junction bases numbered 9, after V lost 2 bases and J lost 7 bases. CDR1 is SGHRS, CDR2 YFSETQ, per germline. The CDR3 DNA reads as TGCGCCAGCAGCTTAGACAGGGTCTACGAAGAGCAGTACTTC. As protein: CASSLDRVYEEQYF.

This clonotype was recorded at least ten times. The chain combines TRBV28 with TRBJ2-7, with D perhaps matching TRBD1 (5 bases). Trimming took off 3 bases at V and 11 bases at J, with 14 bases between the two ends. CDR1 is MDHEN and CDR2 is SYDVKM in the germline V gene. The CDR3 is made up of 12 amino acids. CDR3 DNA: TGTGCCAGCAGTTTTTTTACAGGAGAGGAGTACTTC. Protein product: CASSFFTGEEYF.

The V gene is TRBV2, the J gene TRBJ2-1, with 9 bases fitting TRBD2. The germline V gene has CDR1 SNHLY and CDR2 FYNNEI. The CDR3 spans 14 residues. Trimming at V came to 6 bases and at J to 3 bases, leaving 3 bases not matched to a gene. CDR3 bases: TGTGCCAGCAGCGGACTAGCGAGCTACAATGAGCAGTTCTTC. The encoded protein is CASSGLASYNEQFF.

The J gene is TRBJ1-1, the V gene TRBV5-5; D call uncertain. The germline V and J ends were trimmed by 4 bases and 1 base, with 8 bases remaining between them. Per germline, CDR1 SGHKS and CDR2 YYEKEE (reference sequence). The CDR3 length is 13 residues. The CDR3 DNA is TGTGCCAGCAGCCTAAATCCGAACACTGAAGCTTTCTTT. Amino acid sequence: CASSLNPNTEAFF.

This clonotype showed up many times. The V gene is TRBV3-1, the J gene TRBJ2-3; D gene uncertain. Trimming left V 4 bases short and J 2 bases short, with 13 bases between. Germline CDR1 LGHDT, CDR2 YNNKEL (reference sequence). This CDR3 has 15 amino acids. CDR3 region: CASSPGRQVTDTQYF. As DNA, the CDR3 is TGTGCCAGCAGCCCAGGCAGGCAGGTCACAGATACGCAGTATTTT.

A few counts support this clonotype. The chain combines TRBV15 with TRBJ1-4, with TRBD1 identical over 7 bases. The CDR3 runs 17 residues. CDR1 and CDR2 (germline): LNHNV, YYDKDF (reference sequence). Trimming cost V 4 bases and J 6 bases; bases outside gene matches: 14. CDR3 DNA sequence: TGTGCCACCAGCACGGGACAGAGGGACCCGAGGGATGAAAAACTGTTTTTT. Translated, it gives CATSTGQRDPRDEKLFF. Supplemented by reference TRBV15 and TRBJ1-4, the full variable domain reads DAMVIQNPRYQVTQFGKPVTLSCSQTLNHNVMYWYQQKSSQAPKLLFHYYDKDFNNEADTPDNFQSRRPNTSFCFLDIRSPGLGDTAMYLCATSTGQRDPRDEKLFFGSGTQLSVL.

The CDR3 DNA is TGTGCCAGCCGTAGAGCCGTGTGGGGCACGTACACTGAAGCTTTCTTT. Encoded protein: CASRRAVWGTYTEAFF. This chain uses TRBV7-9 with TRBJ1-1; tentative D call: TRBD1 (5 bases). Between the trimmed V and J ends, which lost 8 bases and 3 bases, there was a span of 22 bases. The CDR3 loop spans 16 amino acids. Germline CDR1 reads SEHNR; CDR2 reads FQNEAQ (reference sequence).

This clonotype was seen more than once but under ten times. The chain uses TRBV7-9 and TRBJ1-4; 8 nucleotides agree with TRBD1. The CDR3 covers 13 residues. CDR1 and CDR2 (germline): SEHNR, FQNEAQ (reference sequence). Unmatched junction bases numbered 6, after V lost 5 bases and J lost 10 bases. CDR3 region: CASSPGTGGKLFF. The CDR3 nucleotides are TGTGCCAGCAGCCCGGGGACAGGAGGAAAACTGTTTTTT.

This clonotype appeared many times. J is TRBJ2-3 and V is TRBV29-1; no reliable D call. This CDR3 has 13 amino acids. V dropped 4 bases and J dropped 0 bases, with 8 bases sitting between them. Germline loops: CDR1 SQVTM, CDR2 ANQGSEA. This chain's CDR3 is CSVGTASTDTQYF. The CDR3 DNA is TGCAGCGTTGGGACGGCTAGCACAGATACGCAGTATTTT.